Here is one T cell receptor beta chain with its context. Its antigen is still unknown. CDR3 size: 16 residues. The J segment lost 4 bases and the V segment lost 3 bases, leaving 10 bases of the junction unmatched. Per the germline V gene, CDR1 is MNHEY and CDR2 is SMNVEV (reference sequence). Time point here: peripheral blood 6 weeks after treatment start. Each patient presented with locally advanced or metastatic urothelial carcinoma. The data belong to a study of PD-L1 blockade in urothelial cancer. Study background: At some point between 2013 and 2015 therapy began: atezolizumab 1,200 mg intravenously every 3 weeks. Most patients, twenty-five of 29, were males with bladder-origin cancer.

Study results and limitations: Below-median pretreatment blood TCR clonality was associated with improved progression-free and overall survival.

Clones were read by immunoSEQ multiplex PCR, and TCRdb kept only the in-frame ones, dropping some. The data show 65,000 to 85,000 clones, approximately 90% seen once. The gene calls are TRBV27 and TRBJ1-2; 8 bases match TRBD1. This TCR was recovered from a woman older than 75 with urothelial cancer. The sample here was PBMCs, taken around atezolizumab (anti-PD-L1) treatment. The DNA of the CDR3 is TGTGCCAGCAGTTTGACCGGACAGGGAAACCTCTATGGCTACACCTTC. This gives the protein CASSLTGQGNLYGYTF.